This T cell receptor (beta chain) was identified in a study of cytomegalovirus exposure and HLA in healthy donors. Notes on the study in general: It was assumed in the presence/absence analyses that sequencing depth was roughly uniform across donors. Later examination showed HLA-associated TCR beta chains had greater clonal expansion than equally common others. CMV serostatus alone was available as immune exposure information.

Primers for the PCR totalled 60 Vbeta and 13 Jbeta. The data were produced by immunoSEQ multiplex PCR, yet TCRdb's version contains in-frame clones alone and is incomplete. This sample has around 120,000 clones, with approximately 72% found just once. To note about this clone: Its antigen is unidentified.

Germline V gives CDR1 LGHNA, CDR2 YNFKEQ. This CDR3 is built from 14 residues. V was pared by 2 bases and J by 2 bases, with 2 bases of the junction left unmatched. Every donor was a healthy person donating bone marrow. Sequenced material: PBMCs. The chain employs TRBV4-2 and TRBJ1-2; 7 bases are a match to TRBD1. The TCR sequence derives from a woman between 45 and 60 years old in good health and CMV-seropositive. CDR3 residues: CASSQRQGNYGYTF. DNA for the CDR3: TGTGCCAGCAGCCAAAGACAGGGAAACTATGGCTACACCTTC.